This T cell receptor (beta chain) originates from a study of shared clonotypes between healthy human individuals. Produced via immunoSEQ multiplex PCR; TCRdb's table is partial and in-frame only. This table holds some 2,000,000 clones, over 85% found once. The V gene's germline CDR1 is SNHLY and CDR2 FYNNEI. CDR3 length: 11 residues. Trimming shortened V by 9 bases and J by 1 base, and 6 bases separated the two germline ends. The naive CD8 fraction comprised CD45RO-negative cells positively selected for CCR7 and excluded terminally differentiated effector memory CD45RA+ cells. Sequencing was done on a sample of naive CD8+ T cells sorted from blood. This sequence joins TRBV2 and TRBJ1-2; D uncertain. This clonotype was obtained from a man aged 18 to 30 in good health. In nucleotides, the CDR3 is TGTGCCAGACCGAATAACTATGGCTACACCTTC. This translates into CARPNNYGYTF.